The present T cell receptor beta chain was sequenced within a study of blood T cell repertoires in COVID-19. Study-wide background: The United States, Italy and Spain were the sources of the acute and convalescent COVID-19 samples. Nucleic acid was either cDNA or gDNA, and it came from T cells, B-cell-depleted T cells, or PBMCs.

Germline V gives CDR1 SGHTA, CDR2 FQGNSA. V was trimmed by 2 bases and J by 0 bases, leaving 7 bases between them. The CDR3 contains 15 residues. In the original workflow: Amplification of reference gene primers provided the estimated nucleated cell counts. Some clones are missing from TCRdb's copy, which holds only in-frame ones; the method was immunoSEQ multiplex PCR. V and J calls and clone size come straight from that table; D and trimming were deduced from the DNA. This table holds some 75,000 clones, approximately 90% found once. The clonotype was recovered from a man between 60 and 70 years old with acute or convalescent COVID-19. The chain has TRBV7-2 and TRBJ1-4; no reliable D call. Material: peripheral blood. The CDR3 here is CASSLQRATNEKLFF. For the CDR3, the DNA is TGTGCCAGCAGCTTACAGCGTGCAACTAATGAAAAACTGTTTTTT. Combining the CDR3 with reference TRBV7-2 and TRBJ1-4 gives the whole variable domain GAGVSQSPSNKVTEKGKDVELRCDPISGHTALYWYRQSLGQGLEFLIYFQGNSAPDKSGLPSDRFSAERTGGSVSTLTIQRTQQEDSAVYLCASSLQRATNEKLFFGSGTQLSVL.